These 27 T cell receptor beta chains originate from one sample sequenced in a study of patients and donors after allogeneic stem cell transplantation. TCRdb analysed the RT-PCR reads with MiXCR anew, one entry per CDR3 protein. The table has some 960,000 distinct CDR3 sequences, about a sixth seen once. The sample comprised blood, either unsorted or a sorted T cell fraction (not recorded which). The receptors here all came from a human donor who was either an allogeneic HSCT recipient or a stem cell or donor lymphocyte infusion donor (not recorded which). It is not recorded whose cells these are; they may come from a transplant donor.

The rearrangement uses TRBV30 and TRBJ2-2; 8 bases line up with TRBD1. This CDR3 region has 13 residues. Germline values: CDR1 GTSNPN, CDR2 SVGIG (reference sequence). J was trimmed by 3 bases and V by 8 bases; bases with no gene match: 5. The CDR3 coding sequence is TGTGCCGGCAGGGGGCTTTACACCGGGGAGCTGTTTTTT. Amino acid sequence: CAGRGLYTGELFF.

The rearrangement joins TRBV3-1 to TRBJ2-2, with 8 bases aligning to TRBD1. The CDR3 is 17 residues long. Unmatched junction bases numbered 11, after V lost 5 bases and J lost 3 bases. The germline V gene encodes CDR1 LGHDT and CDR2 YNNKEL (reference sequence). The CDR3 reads CASSSSAGRGHTGELFF. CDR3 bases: TGTGCCAGCAGCTCCTCTGCAGGCAGGGGGCACACCGGGGAGCTGTTTTTT.

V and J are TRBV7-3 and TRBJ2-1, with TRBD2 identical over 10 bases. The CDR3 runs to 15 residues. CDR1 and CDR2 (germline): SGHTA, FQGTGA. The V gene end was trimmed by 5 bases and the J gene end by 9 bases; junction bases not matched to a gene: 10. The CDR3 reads CASSDTGTSVGEQFF. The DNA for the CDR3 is TGTGCCAGCAGCGACACCGGGACTAGCGTCGGTGAGCAGTTCTTC.

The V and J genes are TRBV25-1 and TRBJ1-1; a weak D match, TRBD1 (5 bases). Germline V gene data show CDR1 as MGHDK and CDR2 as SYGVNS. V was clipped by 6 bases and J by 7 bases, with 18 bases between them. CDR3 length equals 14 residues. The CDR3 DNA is TGTGCCAGCAGGGGGGTCGGGAGACTCAGTGAAGCTTTCTTT. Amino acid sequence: CASRGVGRLSEAFF. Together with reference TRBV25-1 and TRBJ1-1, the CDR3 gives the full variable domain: EADIYQTPRYLVIGTGKKITLECSQTMGHDKMYWYQQDPGMELHLIHYSYGVNSTEKGDLSSESTVSRIRTEHFPLTLESARPSHTSQYLCASRGVGRLSEAFFGQGTRLTVV.

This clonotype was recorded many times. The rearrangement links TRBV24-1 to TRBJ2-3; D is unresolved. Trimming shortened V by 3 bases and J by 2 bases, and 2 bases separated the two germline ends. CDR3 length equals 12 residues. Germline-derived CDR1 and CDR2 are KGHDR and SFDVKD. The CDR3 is CATSDTTDTQYF. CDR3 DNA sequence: TGTGCCACCAGTGATACCACAGATACGCAGTATTTT.

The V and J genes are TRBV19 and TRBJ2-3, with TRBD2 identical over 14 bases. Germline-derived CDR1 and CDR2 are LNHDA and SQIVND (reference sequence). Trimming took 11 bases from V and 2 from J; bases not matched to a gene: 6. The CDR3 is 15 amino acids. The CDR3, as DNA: TGTGCCGCCGGACTAGCGGGAGGTTTCACAGATACGCAGTATTTT. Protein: CAAGLAGGFTDTQYF.

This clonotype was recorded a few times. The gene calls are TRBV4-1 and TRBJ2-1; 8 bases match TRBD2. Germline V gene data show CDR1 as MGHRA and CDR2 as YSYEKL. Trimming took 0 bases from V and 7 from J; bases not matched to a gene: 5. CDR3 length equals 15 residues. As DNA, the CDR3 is TGCGCCAGCAGCCAAGACGCTAGCGGGTGGAATGAGCAGTTCTTC. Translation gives CASSQDASGWNEQFF.

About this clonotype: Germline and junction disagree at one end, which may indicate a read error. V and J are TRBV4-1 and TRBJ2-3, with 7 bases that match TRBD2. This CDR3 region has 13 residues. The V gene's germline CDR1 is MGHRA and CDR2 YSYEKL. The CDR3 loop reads CASSQPGGNTQYF. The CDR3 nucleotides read TGCGCCAGCAGCCAGCCCGGGGGGAATACGCAGTACTTT.

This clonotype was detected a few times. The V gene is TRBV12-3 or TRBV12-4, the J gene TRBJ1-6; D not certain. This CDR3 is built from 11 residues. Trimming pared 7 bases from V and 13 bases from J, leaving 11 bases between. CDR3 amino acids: CASNQKAPLHF. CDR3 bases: TGTGCCAGCAACCAAAAGGCGCCCCTCCACTTT.

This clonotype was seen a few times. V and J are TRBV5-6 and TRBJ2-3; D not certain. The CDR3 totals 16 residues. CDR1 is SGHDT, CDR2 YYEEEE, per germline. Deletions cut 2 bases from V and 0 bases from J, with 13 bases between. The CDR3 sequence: CASSFPRPTSTDTQYF. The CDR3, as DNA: TGTGCCAGCAGCTTCCCTCGGCCGACTAGCACAGATACGCAGTATTTT.

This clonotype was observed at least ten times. CDR3 protein: CASSFDTNYGYTF. DNA of the CDR3: TGTGCCAGCAGCTTCGACACTAACTATGGCTACACCTTC. The rearrangement links TRBV11-2 to TRBJ1-2; unclear D gene. With 3 bases removed from V and 0 bases from J, the gap between germline ends came to 5 bases. This CDR3 spans 13 amino acids. Germline CDR1 is SGHAT and CDR2 is FQNNGV.

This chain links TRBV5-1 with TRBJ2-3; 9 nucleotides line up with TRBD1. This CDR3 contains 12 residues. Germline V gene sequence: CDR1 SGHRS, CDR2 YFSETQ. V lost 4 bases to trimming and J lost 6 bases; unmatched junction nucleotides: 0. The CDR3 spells CASSGQGDTQYF. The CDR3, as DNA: TGCGCCAGCAGCGGACAGGGGGATACGCAGTATTTT.

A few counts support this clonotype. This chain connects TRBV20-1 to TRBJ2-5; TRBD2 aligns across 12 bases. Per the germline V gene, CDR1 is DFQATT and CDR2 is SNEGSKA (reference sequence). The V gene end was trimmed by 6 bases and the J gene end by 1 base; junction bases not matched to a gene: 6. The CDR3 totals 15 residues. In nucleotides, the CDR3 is TGCAGTGCCCCCCCTAGCGGGGGGGCCCAAGAGACCCAGTACTTC. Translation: CSAPPSGGAQETQYF.

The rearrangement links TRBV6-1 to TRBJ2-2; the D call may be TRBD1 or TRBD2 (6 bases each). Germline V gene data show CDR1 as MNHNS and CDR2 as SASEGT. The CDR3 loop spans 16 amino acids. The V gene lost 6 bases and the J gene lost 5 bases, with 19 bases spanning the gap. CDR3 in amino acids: CASRKGGGPLTGELFF. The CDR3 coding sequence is TGTGCCAGCAGGAAGGGGGGCGGGCCTCTGACCGGGGAGCTGTTTTTT.

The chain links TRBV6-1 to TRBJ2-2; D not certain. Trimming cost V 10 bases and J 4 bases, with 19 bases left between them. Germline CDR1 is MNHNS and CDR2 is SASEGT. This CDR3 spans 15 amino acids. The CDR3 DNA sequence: TGTGCCACCTTGGGCCACGGACGCCTCACCGGGGAGCTGTTTTTT. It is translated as CATLGHGRLTGELFF.

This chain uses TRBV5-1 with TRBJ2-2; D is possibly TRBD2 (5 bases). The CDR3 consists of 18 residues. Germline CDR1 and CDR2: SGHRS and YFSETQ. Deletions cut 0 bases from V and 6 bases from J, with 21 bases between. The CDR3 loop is CASSLEWGVNIGPGELFF. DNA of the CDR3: TGCGCCAGCAGCTTGGAATGGGGAGTGAACATTGGACCCGGGGAGCTGTTTTTT.

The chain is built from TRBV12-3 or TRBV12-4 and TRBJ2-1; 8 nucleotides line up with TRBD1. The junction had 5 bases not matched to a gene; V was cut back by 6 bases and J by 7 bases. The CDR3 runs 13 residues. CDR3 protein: CASSPRGQNEQFF. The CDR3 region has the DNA TGTGCCAGCAGCCCCAGGGGGCAAAATGAGCAGTTCTTC.

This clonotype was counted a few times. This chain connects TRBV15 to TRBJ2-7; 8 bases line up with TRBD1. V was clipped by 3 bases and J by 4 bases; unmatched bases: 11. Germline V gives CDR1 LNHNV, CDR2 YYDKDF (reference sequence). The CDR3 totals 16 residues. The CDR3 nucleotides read TGTGCCACCAGCAGGTCCAAGGACAGGGCACGATACGAGCAGTACTTC. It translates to CATSRSKDRARYEQYF.

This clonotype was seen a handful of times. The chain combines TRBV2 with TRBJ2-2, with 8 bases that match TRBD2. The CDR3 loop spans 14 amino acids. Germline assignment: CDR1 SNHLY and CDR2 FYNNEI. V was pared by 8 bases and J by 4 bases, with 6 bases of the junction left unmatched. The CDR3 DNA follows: TGTGCCAGCGGAAGCGGGAGAGGCACCGGGGAGCTGTTTTTT. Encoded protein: CASGSGRGTGELFF.

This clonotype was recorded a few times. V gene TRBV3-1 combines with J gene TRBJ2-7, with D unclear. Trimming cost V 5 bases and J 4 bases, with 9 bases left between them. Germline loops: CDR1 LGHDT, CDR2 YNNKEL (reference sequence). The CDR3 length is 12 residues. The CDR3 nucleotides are TGTGCCAGCAGCTTTTCACGATACGAGCAGTACTTC. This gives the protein CASSFSRYEQYF.

CDR3 residues: CAWSEGSYEQYF. CDR3 bases: TGTGCCTGGAGTGAGGGCAGCTACGAGCAGTACTTC. This chain joins TRBV30 and TRBJ2-7; D is ambiguous. CDR3 length: 12 residues. Germline CDR1 reads GTSNPN; CDR2 reads SVGIG (reference sequence). Trimming removed 1 base at V and 3 bases at J, with 7 bases between. Variable domain in full (rest from reference TRBV30 and TRBJ2-7): SQTIHQWPATLVQPVGSPLSLECTVEGTSNPNLYWYRQAAGRGLQLLFYSVGIGQISSEVPQNLSASRPQDRQFILSSKKLLLSDSGFYLCAWSEGSYEQYFGPGTRLTVT.

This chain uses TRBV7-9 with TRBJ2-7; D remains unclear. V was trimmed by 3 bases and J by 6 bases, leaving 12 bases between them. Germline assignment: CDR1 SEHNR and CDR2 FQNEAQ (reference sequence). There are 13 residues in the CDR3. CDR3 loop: CASSLRSPIEQYF. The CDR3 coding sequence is TGTGCCAGCAGCTTGCGGTCCCCCATCGAGCAGTACTTC.

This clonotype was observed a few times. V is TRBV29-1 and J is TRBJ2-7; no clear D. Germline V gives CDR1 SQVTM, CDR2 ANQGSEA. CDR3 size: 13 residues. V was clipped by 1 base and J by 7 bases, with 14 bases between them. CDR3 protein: CSVEVPQAGEQYF. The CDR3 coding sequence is TGCAGCGTTGAAGTTCCCCAGGCCGGGGAGCAGTACTTC.

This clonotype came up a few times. In nucleotides, the CDR3 is TGCAGTGCTACGGGACTAGCGGGAGCCGCCGATACGCAGTATTTT. Its protein product is CSATGLAGAADTQYF. The chain combines TRBV20-1 with TRBJ2-3; 14 bases line up with TRBD2. Germline V lookup: CDR1 DFQATT, CDR2 SNEGSKA (reference sequence). The junction had 6 bases not matched to a gene; V was cut back by 4 bases and J by 6 bases. The CDR3 consists of 15 residues.

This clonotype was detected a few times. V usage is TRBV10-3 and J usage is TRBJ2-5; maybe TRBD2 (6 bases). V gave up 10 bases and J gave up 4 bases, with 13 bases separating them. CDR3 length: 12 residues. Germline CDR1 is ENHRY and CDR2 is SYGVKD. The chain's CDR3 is CATNQGGETQYF. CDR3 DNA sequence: TGTGCCACCAACCAGGGAGGAGAGACCCAGTACTTC.

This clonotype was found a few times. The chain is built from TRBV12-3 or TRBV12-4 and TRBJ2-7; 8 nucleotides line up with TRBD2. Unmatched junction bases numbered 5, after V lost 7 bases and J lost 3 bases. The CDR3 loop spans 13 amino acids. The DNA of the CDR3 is TGTGCCAGCACCTATAGCGGGATCTACGAGCAGTACTTC. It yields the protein CASTYSGIYEQYF.

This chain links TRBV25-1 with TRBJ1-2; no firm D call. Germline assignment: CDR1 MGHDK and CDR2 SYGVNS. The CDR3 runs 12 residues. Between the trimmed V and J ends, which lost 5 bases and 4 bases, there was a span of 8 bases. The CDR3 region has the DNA TGTGCCAGCAGTACTTACGGCTATGGCTACACCTTC. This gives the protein CASSTYGYGYTF.